This T cell receptor (beta chain) was sequenced in a study of shared clonotypes between healthy human individuals. With respect to this clone: Its antigen is unidentified.

Each subset's genomic DNA was split evenly across several immunoSEQ plates. The assay was immunoSEQ multiplex PCR, and TCRdb's table has in-frame clones only and misses some. The sample includes approximately 530,000 clones, 90% to 96% of them seen just once. Findings and caveats of the study: Blood was the only sampled material, and tissue repertoires likely differ.

The CDR3 has 14 residues. The junction had 8 bases not matched to a gene; V was cut back by 5 bases and J by 5 bases. Germline V gene lookup returns CDR1 LNHDA and CDR2 SQIVND (reference sequence). This TCR was sampled from a woman between 25 and 40 years old in good health. Sequenced input: naive CD4+ T cells sorted from blood. The subset here: CD45RA+ positively selected. The chain has TRBV19 and TRBJ2-7, with TRBD1 matching over 8 bases. In DNA, the CDR3 is TGTGCCAGTAGTCCGCAGGGGGCGCGTAACGAGCAGTACTTC. It translates to CASSPQGARNEQYF.